Each of the 24 T cell receptor beta chains below was sequenced from the same sample in a study of shared clonotypes between healthy human individuals. Positive CCR7 selection of CD45RO-negative cells yielded the naive CD8 cells, and terminally differentiated effector memory CD45RA+ cells were excluded. Repertoires were generated with immunoSEQ multiplex PCR, while TCRdb's copy carries only in-frame clones and drops some. The top ten clones hold around 1.7% of a sample with around 2.1 million clones, approximately 94% of them seen once. The specimen was naive CD8+ T cells from PBMCs. Receptor source: a young man in good health. Some clones in this sample may be carry-over from other donors' samples.

Points on this clone: The same CDR3 arises from other DNA sequences in this sample as well. The chain recombines TRBV7-9 with TRBJ1-2; no reliable D call. Between the trimmed V and J ends, which lost 1 base and 8 bases, there was a span of 5 bases. The V gene's germline CDR1 is SEHNR and CDR2 FQNEAQ (reference sequence). The CDR3 runs to 11 residues. CDR3 sequence reads: CASSLENGYTF. In nucleotides, the CDR3 is TGTGCCAGCAGCTTAGAGAACGGCTACACCTTC.

The V call is TRBV6-1, the J call TRBJ1-2; D is ambiguous. Germline assignment: CDR1 MNHNS and CDR2 SASEGT. The CDR3 has 13 amino acids. Deletions cut 2 bases from V and 2 bases from J, with 6 bases between. The CDR3 coding sequence is TGTGCCAGCAGTGAACAGGCAAACTATGGCTACACCTTC. The encoded protein is CASSEQANYGYTF.

This chain links TRBV5-8 with TRBJ2-7; tentative D call: TRBD1 (5 bases). V lost 5 bases, J lost 1 base, and 10 bases lay in between. The V gene's germline CDR1 is SGHTS and CDR2 YDEGEE. CDR3 length equals 13 residues. CDR3 sequence reads: CASRRQSSYEQYF. The CDR3 nucleotides are TGTGCCAGCAGGCGACAGAGTTCCTACGAGCAGTACTTC.

The chain employs TRBV6-1 and TRBJ1-2; 8 bases agree with TRBD1. The J segment lost 5 bases and the V segment lost 3 bases, leaving 5 bases of the junction unmatched. Germline assignment: CDR1 MNHNS and CDR2 SASEGT. This CDR3 is built from 14 residues. This CDR3 is CASSEGQVTYGYTF. The CDR3 coding sequence is TGTGCCAGCAGTGAGGGACAGGTAACTTATGGCTACACCTTC.

This clone has only one observation. The chain links TRBV9 to TRBJ2-2; 8 bases are shared with TRBD1. Trimming took 4 bases from V and 5 from J; bases not matched to a gene: 7. Germline V gene data show CDR1 as SGDLS and CDR2 as YYNGEE. The CDR3 runs 15 residues. The CDR3 DNA is TGTGCCAGCAGCCCGCACAGGGGGATGACCGGGGAGCTGTTTTTT. It is translated as CASSPHRGMTGELFF.

The chain uses TRBV15 and TRBJ1-5; D is unresolved. The CDR3 has 14 amino acids. Trimming left V 5 bases short and J 7 bases short, with 15 bases between. Germline CDR1 and CDR2: LNHNV and YYDKDF (reference sequence). The CDR3 reads CATSPRGGKQPQHF. The CDR3 DNA follows: TGTGCCACCAGCCCCCGTGGAGGGAAACAGCCCCAGCATTTT.

The chain joins TRBV5-1 to TRBJ1-1, with 7 bases lining up with TRBD1. Trimming removed 4 bases from V and 4 bases from J; junction bases left unmatched: 10. The CDR3 has 15 residues. Germline CDR1 is SGHRS and CDR2 is YFSETQ. CDR3 sequence (DNA): TGCGCCAGCAGCAAGGGCACAGGGGTCGGCACTGAAGCTTTCTTT. Translating gives CASSKGTGVGTEAFF.

V usage is TRBV6-5 and J usage is TRBJ1-5; the match to TRBD1 covers 9 bases. In germline, CDR1 is MNHEY, CDR2 SVGAGI. This CDR3 region has 15 residues. After removal of 6 bases from V and 4 bases from J, the junction contained 7 bases not matched to a gene. CDR3 coding DNA: TGTGCCAGCAGGATGGACAGGGGAGAAAATCAGCCCCAGCATTTT. Its protein product is CASRMDRGENQPQHF.

The J gene is TRBJ2-1, the V gene TRBV9; maybe TRBD2 (6 bases). Germline values: CDR1 SGDLS, CDR2 YYNGEE. V was clipped by 1 base and J by 9 bases, with 14 bases between them. This CDR3 comprises 14 residues. The CDR3 spells CASSVTGVRSEQFF. CDR3 bases: TGTGCCAGCAGCGTAACGGGAGTACGGAGTGAGCAGTTCTTC. The variable domain in full, completed from reference TRBV9 and TRBJ2-1, reads DSGVTQTPKHLITATGQRVTLRCSPRSGDLSVYWYQQSLDQGLQFLIQYYNGEERAKGNILERFSAQQFPDLHSELNLSSLELGDSALYFCASSVTGVRSEQFFGPGTRLTVL.

The chain employs TRBV9 and TRBJ2-1, with TRBD2 matching over 13 bases. Germline V gene lookup returns CDR1 SGDLS and CDR2 YYNGEE. V trimming: 1 base; J trimming: 9 bases; junction bases outside the gene matches: 10. This CDR3 has 17 amino acids. The CDR3 loop is CASSVTSGRDWVAEQFF. The CDR3 DNA is TGTGCCAGCAGCGTAACTAGCGGGAGGGATTGGGTAGCTGAGCAGTTCTTC.

The CDR3 here is CASSPDRGKVQYF. For the CDR3, the DNA is TGTGCCAGCAGCCCTGACAGGGGAAAGGTGCAGTACTTC. V usage is TRBV7-6 and J usage is TRBJ2-7; TRBD1 aligns across 8 bases. Per germline, CDR1 SGHVS and CDR2 FNYEAQ. This CDR3 contains 13 residues. Trimming took 5 bases from V and 9 from J; bases not matched to a gene: 9.

The V call is TRBV6-6, the J call TRBJ2-2; D is unclear. Trimming cost V 6 bases and J 4 bases, with 9 bases left between them. Germline loops: CDR1 MNHNY, CDR2 SVGAGI (reference sequence). The CDR3 spans 13 residues. The CDR3 region is CASRPWGTGELFF. CDR3 nucleotide sequence: TGTGCCAGCAGACCCTGGGGCACCGGGGAGCTGTTTTTT.

This clone occurred once. This chain uses TRBV5-1 with TRBJ2-7; 14 bases align to TRBD2. V was pared by 4 bases and J by 4 bases, with 7 bases of the junction left unmatched. The CDR3 runs 16 residues. Germline lookup yields CDR1 SGHRS and CDR2 YFSETQ. The CDR3 spells CASSPTGTSGRYEQYF. The CDR3 DNA reads TGCGCCAGCAGCCCCACCGGGACTAGCGGGAGATACGAGCAGTACTTC. Supplemented by reference TRBV5-1 and TRBJ2-7, the full variable domain reads KAGVTQTPRYLIKTRGQQVTLSCSPISGHRSVSWYQQTPGQGLQFLFEYFSETQRNKGNFPGRFSGRQFSNSRSEMNVSTLELGDSALYLCASSPTGTSGRYEQYFGPGTRLTVT.

V gene TRBV9 combines with J gene TRBJ2-7, with a possible D match to TRBD2 (7 bases). CDR1 is SGDLS and CDR2 is YYNGEE in the germline V gene. The CDR3 runs 15 residues. V was clipped by 2 bases and J by 2 bases, with 14 bases between them. As DNA, the CDR3 is TGTGCCAGCAGCGTGAGCGGGGACACACCCTACGAGCAGTACTTC. This codes for CASSVSGDTPYEQYF. Looking up the rest from reference TRBV9 and TRBJ2-7 gives the full variable domain: DSGVTQTPKHLITATGQRVTLRCSPRSGDLSVYWYQQSLDQGLQFLIQYYNGEERAKGNILERFSAQQFPDLHSELNLSSLELGDSALYFCASSVSGDTPYEQYFGPGTRLTVT.

The chain joins TRBV29-1 to TRBJ2-1; D gene ambiguous. This CDR3 region has 15 residues. Germline V lookup: CDR1 SQVTM, CDR2 ANQGSEA. Trimming pared 6 bases from V and 0 bases from J, leaving 15 bases between. This CDR3 reads CSVLPFRSSYNEQFF. The CDR3, as DNA: TGCAGCGTCCTCCCCTTTCGGAGCTCCTACAATGAGCAGTTCTTC.

The rearrangement uses TRBV5-8 and TRBJ2-7; the D is unclear. CDR1 SGHTS and CDR2 YDEGEE come from the germline V gene. Trimming took off 0 bases at V and 1 base at J, with 11 bases between the two ends. This CDR3 spans 15 amino acids. The CDR3 here is CASSLAVGPSYEQYF. In nucleotides, the CDR3 is TGTGCCAGCAGCTTGGCCGTCGGACCTTCCTACGAGCAGTACTTC.

In DNA, the CDR3 is TGTGCCAGCAGTTACTATCCGATGGCAGGTCTGGGGGAGCAGTACTTC. Translation gives CASSYYPMAGLGEQYF. This chain connects TRBV6-5 to TRBJ2-7; the D is unclear. From germline, CDR1 is MNHEY and CDR2 SVGAGI. Trimming removed 1 base from V and 7 bases from J, with 20 bases in between. The CDR3 is 16 amino acids.

This chain connects TRBV19 to TRBJ1-2; possible D gene TRBD1, 6 bases. The CDR3 length is 15 residues. CDR1 LNHDA and CDR2 SQIVND come from the germline V gene (reference sequence). Trimming shortened V by 7 bases and J by 5 bases, and 20 bases separated the two germline ends. CDR3 bases: TGTGCCAGTACCCCCGGGGTCAGGGGTCGGTATGGCTACACCTTC. Amino acids: CASTPGVRGRYGYTF.

Concerning this clone itself: The sample carries other DNA sequences with the same CDR3. The chain carries TRBV27 and TRBJ1-2; no clear D. The CDR3 runs 13 residues. Trimming took off 6 bases at V and 2 bases at J, with 10 bases between the two ends. CDR1 and CDR2 (germline): MNHEY, SMNVEV (reference sequence). The CDR3 reads CASSFGPNYGYTF. In DNA, the CDR3 is TGTGCCAGCAGCTTCGGGCCGAACTATGGCTACACCTTC.

The V and J genes are TRBV27 and TRBJ1-2, with 8 nucleotides matching TRBD1. The CDR3 totals 15 residues. Germline V CDR1 and CDR2: MNHEY, SMNVEV (reference sequence). J lost 5 bases, V lost 0 bases, and 5 bases had no gene match. The CDR3 is CASSLSQGARYGYTF. For the CDR3, the DNA is TGTGCCAGCAGTTTATCCCAGGGGGCACGGTATGGCTACACCTTC.

The chain combines TRBV11-2 with TRBJ2-2, with 10 bases fitting TRBD1. This CDR3 comprises 17 residues. V lost 1 base to trimming and J lost 3 bases; unmatched junction nucleotides: 5. The germline gives CDR1 SGHAT, CDR2 FQNNGV. CDR3 sequence reads: CASSLAQDRGYTGELFF. The CDR3 DNA is TGTGCCAGCAGCTTAGCTCAGGACAGGGGGTACACCGGGGAGCTGTTTTTT.

The chain recombines TRBV10-3 with TRBJ1-1; D unresolved. V lost 3 bases and J lost 3, with 8 bases in between. The CDR3 has 13 amino acids. CDR1 ENHRY and CDR2 SYGVKD come from the germline V gene. The CDR3 sequence: CAISDNGYTEAFF. Written as DNA, the CDR3 is TGTGCCATCAGTGATAATGGGTACACTGAAGCTTTCTTT.

CDR3 protein: CSVEEGRLAGTYEQYF. The CDR3 DNA sequence: TGCAGCGTTGAAGAGGGGCGGCTAGCGGGGACCTACGAGCAGTACTTC. V and J are TRBV29-1 and TRBJ2-7; 9 nucleotides line up with TRBD2. CDR1 and CDR2 from the germline V gene are SQVTM and ANQGSEA. Germline trimming cut 0 bases from V and 2 bases from J; bases unmatched to any gene: 8. The CDR3 covers 16 residues.

V is TRBV10-3 and J is TRBJ2-3; D remains ambiguous. The CDR3 is 14 residues long. With 0 bases removed from V and 6 bases from J, the gap between germline ends came to 10 bases. Germline CDR1 reads ENHRY; CDR2 reads SYGVKD. CDR3 bases: TGTGCCATCAGTGAGTCTCAAGGGTTCGATACGCAGTATTTT. Translation gives CAISESQGFDTQYF.